This T cell receptor (beta chain) came from a study of PD-L1 blockade in urothelial cancer. About the research overall: Patients had undergone 0 to 3 prior chemotherapy regimens. General study results and limits: Better survival was forecast by a pretreatment blood TCR clonality below the median.

PCRs each included synthetic TCR analog templates spiked in. Sequencing used immunoSEQ multiplex PCR; TCRdb keeps in-frame clones, though not all of them. The data show around 100,000 clones, approximately 90% seen once. Per patient, between 1 and 8 samples were collected at pretreatment and on-treatment time points. Trimming left V 3 bases short and J 0 bases short, with 12 bases between. Germline lookup yields CDR1 LGHNA and CDR2 YNFKEQ. The CDR3 loop spans 16 amino acids. For this clone: What it recognizes is unknown.

The rearrangement uses TRBV4-2 and TRBJ1-3; tentatively, D is TRBD1 (6 bases). This receptor was obtained from a woman of 80 years or more with urothelial cancer. The sample was PBMCs, taken around atezolizumab (anti-PD-L1) treatment. CDR3 sequence reads: CASSQGARVSGNTIYF. The CDR3, as DNA: TGTGCCAGCAGCCAGGGGGCCCGAGTCTCTGGAAACACCATATATTTT.